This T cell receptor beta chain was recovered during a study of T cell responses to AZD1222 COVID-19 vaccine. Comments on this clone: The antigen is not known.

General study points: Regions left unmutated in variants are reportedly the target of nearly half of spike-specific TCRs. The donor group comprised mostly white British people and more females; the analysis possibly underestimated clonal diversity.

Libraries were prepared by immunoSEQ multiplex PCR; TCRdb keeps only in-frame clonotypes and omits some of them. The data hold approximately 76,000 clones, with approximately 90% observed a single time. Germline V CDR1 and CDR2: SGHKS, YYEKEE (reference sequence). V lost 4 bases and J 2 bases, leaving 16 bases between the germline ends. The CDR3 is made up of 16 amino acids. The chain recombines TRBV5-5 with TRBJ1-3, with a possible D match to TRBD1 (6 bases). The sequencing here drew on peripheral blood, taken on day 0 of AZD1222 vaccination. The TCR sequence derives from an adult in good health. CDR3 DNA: TGTGCCAGCAGCCACCCTAGGGACATTGCTGGAAACACCATATATTTT. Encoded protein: CASSHPRDIAGNTIYF.